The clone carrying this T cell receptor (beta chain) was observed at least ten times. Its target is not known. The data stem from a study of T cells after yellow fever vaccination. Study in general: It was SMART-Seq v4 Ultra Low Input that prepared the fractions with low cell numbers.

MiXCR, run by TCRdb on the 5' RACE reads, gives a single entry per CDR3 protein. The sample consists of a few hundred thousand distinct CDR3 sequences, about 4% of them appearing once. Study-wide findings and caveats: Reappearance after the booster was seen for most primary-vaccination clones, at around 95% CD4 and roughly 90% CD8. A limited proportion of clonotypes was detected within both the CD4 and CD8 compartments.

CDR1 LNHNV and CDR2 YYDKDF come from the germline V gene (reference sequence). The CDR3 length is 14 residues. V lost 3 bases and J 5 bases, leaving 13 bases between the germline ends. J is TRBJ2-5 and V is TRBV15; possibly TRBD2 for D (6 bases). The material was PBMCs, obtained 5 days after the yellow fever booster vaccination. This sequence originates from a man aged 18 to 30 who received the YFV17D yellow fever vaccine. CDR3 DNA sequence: TGTGCCACCAGCAGGGCTCGGCTAGCGGAGACCCAGTACTTC. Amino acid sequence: CATSRARLAETQYF.